The 12 T cell receptor beta chains below all came from one sample that was sequenced in a study of shared clonotypes between healthy human individuals (dated by TCRdb to the early 2020s). Library preparation was by the immunoSEQ multiplex PCR assay. The table was pulled from immuneACCESS by TCRdb, which kept in-frame rearrangements only. Such tables lose some clones; where checked, under half of the loss comes from unresolved V genes, and the rest has no known cause. This sample comprises hundreds of thousands of clones, around three quarters of them detected only once. Clones ranked in the top ten supply about 12% of the sample. Sequencing was performed on PBMCs. The source is a woman in her thirties or forties in good health. Some clones in this sample may be carry-over from other donors' samples.

The CDR3 loop reads CASSAAGQGYNEQFF. The CDR3 bases are TGTGCCAGCAGCGCCGCCGGACAGGGATACAATGAGCAGTTCTTC. The chain combines TRBV9 with TRBJ2-1; 8 nucleotides agree with TRBD1. The CDR3 covers 15 residues. Germline CDR1 reads SGDLS; CDR2 reads YYNGEE. After removal of 3 bases from V and 4 bases from J, the junction contained 6 bases not matched to a gene.

The table lists this clone with a few counts. This sequence joins TRBV11-2 and TRBJ2-7; D remains ambiguous. The CDR3 has 14 amino acids. V shed 1 base and J shed 5 bases, with 12 bases lying between them. From germline, CDR1 is SGHAT and CDR2 FQNNGV. In DNA form, the CDR3 reads TGTGCCAGCAGCTTAGTGGGCTGGGCCCACGAGCAGTACTTC. Protein: CASSLVGWAHEQYF.

V is TRBV30 and J is TRBJ1-6; D is uncertain. Germline values: CDR1 GTSNPN, CDR2 SVGIG (reference sequence). This CDR3 has 15 residues. The V end was cut by 1 base, the J end by 7 bases, with 14 bases between. CDR3 coding DNA: TGTGCCTGGAGTGCTAGGACCGTCGGCAATTCACCCCTCCACTTT. Protein: CAWSARTVGNSPLHF.

V and J are TRBV18 and TRBJ2-1; possibly TRBD2 for D (5 bases). This CDR3 is built from 14 residues. V was clipped by 6 bases and J by 8 bases, with 17 bases between them. Germline V CDR1 and CDR2: KGHSH, LQKENI. The CDR3: CASSPTHTSDEQFF. CDR3 in DNA: TGTGCCAGCTCCCCGACCCACACTAGTGATGAGCAGTTCTTC.

The chain uses TRBV5-1 and TRBJ2-1; D is uncertain. This CDR3 has 14 residues. The V end lost 0 bases, the J end lost 7 bases, and 11 bases lay between the germline ends. Germline values: CDR1 SGHRS, CDR2 YFSETQ. CDR3 protein: CASSLGPSGNEQFF. The CDR3, as DNA: TGCGCCAGCAGCTTGGGGCCCAGTGGGAATGAGCAGTTCTTC.

This clone was counted ten times or more. The rearrangement joins TRBV7-8 to TRBJ1-1; TRBD1 matches at 9 bases. Germline values: CDR1 SGHVS, CDR2 FQNEAQ. The J segment lost 1 base and the V segment lost 4 bases, leaving 1 base of the junction unmatched. The CDR3 is 14 residues long. The CDR3 is CASSSGQGNTEAFF. CDR3 DNA: TGTGCCAGCAGCTCGGGACAGGGGAACACTGAAGCTTTCTTT. The full variable domain, in which reference TRBV7-8 and TRBJ1-1 provide the parts outside the CDR3, is GAGVSQSPRYKVAKRGQDVALRCDPISGHVSLFWYQQALGQGPEFLTYFQNEAQLDKSGLPSDRFFAERPEGSVSTLKIQRTQQEDSAVYLCASSSGQGNTEAFFGQGTRLTVV.

A few counts support this clone. Here the CDR3 DNA reads TGCGCCAGCAGCCAAGTGATAGGGCGGGACACCGGGGAGCTGTTTTTT. Its translation: CASSQVIGRDTGELFF. The chain links TRBV4-1 to TRBJ2-2, with D possibly matching TRBD2 (5 bases). CDR1 is MGHRA, CDR2 YSYEKL, per germline. The CDR3 totals 16 residues. The germline V and J ends were trimmed by 1 base and 3 bases, with 12 bases remaining between them.

As to this clone: Other DNA sequences in this specimen translate into the identical CDR3. The chain uses TRBV18 and TRBJ1-2, with D possibly TRBD1 on 5 matching bases. The CDR3 length is 15 residues. The V end lost 0 bases, the J end lost 2 bases, and 10 bases lay between the germline ends. Germline values: CDR1 KGHSH, CDR2 LQKENI. DNA of the CDR3: TGTGCCAGCTCACCACCCGGGCAGGGCAACTATGGCTACACCTTC. It is translated as CASSPPGQGNYGYTF.

Comments on this clone: The same CDR3 arises from other DNA sequences in this sample as well. The gene calls are TRBV5-1 and TRBJ1-1, with 8 bases fitting TRBD1. Trimming removed 0 bases from V and 0 bases from J; junction bases left unmatched: 1. Germline CDR1 reads SGHRS; CDR2 reads YFSETQ. The CDR3 spans 15 residues. The CDR3 nucleotides read TGCGCCAGCAGCTTGGGGGACAGGTTGAACACTGAAGCTTTCTTT. Encoded protein: CASSLGDRLNTEAFF.

CDR3 loop: CASSLEQGDGNTEAFF. The CDR3 nucleotides are TGCGCCAGCAGCTTAGAACAGGGGGATGGGAACACTGAAGCTTTCTTT. The chain is built from TRBV5-1 and TRBJ1-1; TRBD1 matches 8 bases. With V trimmed by 2 bases and J by 1 base, 7 bases remained unmatched. The CDR3 sequence is 16 residues long. CDR1 is SGHRS and CDR2 is YFSETQ in the germline V gene.

The chain is built from TRBV11-2 and TRBJ1-4; D might be TRBD1 (5 bases). The CDR3 contains 13 residues. V was pared by 5 bases and J by 8 bases, with 12 bases between. Per germline, CDR1 SGHAT and CDR2 FQNNGV. CDR3 DNA: TGTGCCAGCAGCCCTACCAGGACAGAAAAACTGTTTTTT. Translated, it gives CASSPTRTEKLFF.

This clone occurred once. The chain links TRBV5-1 to TRBJ2-1; D perhaps matches TRBD1 (5 bases). The CDR3 contains 15 residues. V shed 0 bases and J shed 6 bases, with 13 bases lying between them. Germline CDR1 SGHRS, CDR2 YFSETQ. This chain's CDR3 is CASSLVGLEGNEQFF. The CDR3 nucleotides are TGCGCCAGCAGCTTGGTGGGGCTGGAAGGCAATGAGCAGTTCTTC.